This T cell receptor (beta chain) stems from a study of human T cells and chemical hapten exposure. As to time point: pre-sensitization, week 0. Treatment specified: therapeutic diphenylcyclopropenone sensitization with weekly scalp DPC. The CDR3 is made up of 17 amino acids. Per germline, CDR1 MNHEY and CDR2 SMNVEV (reference sequence). Trimming took 1 base from V and 0 from J; bases not matched to a gene: 2. From the RACE reads, TCRdb called clonotypes with MiXCR, one entry per CDR3 protein. The sample has about 270,000 distinct CDR3 sequences; approximately 7.5% are singletons. The source is a young man with alopecia areata. Some clones in this sample may be carry-over from other donors' samples. The chain has TRBV27 and TRBJ2-6, with 8 nucleotides matching TRBD1. Source: whole blood, taken in connection with sensitization to the hapten diphenylcyclopropenone (DPC). CDR3 sequence reads: CASSLWTGSSGANVLTF. As DNA, the CDR3 is TGTGCCAGCAGTTTATGGACAGGGAGCTCTGGGGCCAACGTCCTGACTTTC.